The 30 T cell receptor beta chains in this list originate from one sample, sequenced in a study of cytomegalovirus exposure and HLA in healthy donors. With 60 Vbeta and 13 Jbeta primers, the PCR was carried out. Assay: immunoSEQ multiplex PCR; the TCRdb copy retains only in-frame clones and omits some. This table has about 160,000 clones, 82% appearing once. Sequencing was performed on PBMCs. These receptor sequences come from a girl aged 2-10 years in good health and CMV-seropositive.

CDR3 sequence: CASEYSGATEAFF. As DNA, the CDR3 is TGTGCTAGTGAATACTCAGGGGCAACTGAAGCTTTCTTT. The rearrangement uses TRBV12-5 and TRBJ1-1, with D possibly TRBD1 on 6 matching bases. Germline CDR1 and CDR2: LGHNT and FRNRAP. Between the trimmed V and J ends, which lost 7 bases and 5 bases, there was a span of 14 bases. This CDR3 has 13 residues.

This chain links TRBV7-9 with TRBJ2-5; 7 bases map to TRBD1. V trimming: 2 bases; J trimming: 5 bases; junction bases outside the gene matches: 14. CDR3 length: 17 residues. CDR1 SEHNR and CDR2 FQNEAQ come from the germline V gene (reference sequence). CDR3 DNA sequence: TGTGCCAGCAGCTTATTATCGTCAAGTGTACAGGGGGAGACCCAGTACTTC. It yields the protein CASSLLSSSVQGETQYF.

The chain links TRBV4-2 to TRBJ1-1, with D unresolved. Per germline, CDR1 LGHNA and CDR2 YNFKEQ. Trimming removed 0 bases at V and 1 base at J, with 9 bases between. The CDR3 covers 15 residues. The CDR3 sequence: CASSQDATGNTEAFF. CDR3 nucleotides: TGTGCCAGCAGCCAAGACGCGACGGGGAACACTGAAGCTTTCTTT.

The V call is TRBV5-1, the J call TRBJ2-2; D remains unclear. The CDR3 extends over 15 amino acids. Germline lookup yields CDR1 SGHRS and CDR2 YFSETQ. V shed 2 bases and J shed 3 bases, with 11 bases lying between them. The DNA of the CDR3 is TGCGCCAGCAGCTTAATAGTATCGGACACCGGGGAGCTGTTTTTT. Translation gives CASSLIVSDTGELFF. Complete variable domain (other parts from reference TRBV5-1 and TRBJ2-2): KAGVTQTPRYLIKTRGQQVTLSCSPISGHRSVSWYQQTPGQGLQFLFEYFSETQRNKGNFPGRFSGRQFSNSRSEMNVSTLELGDSALYLCASSLIVSDTGELFFGEGSRLTVL.

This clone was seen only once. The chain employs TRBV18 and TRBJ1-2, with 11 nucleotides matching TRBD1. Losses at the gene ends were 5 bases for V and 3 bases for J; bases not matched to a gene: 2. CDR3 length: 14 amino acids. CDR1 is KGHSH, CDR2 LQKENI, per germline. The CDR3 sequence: CASSRTGGDYGYTF. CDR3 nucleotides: TGTGCCAGCTCAAGGACAGGGGGCGACTATGGCTACACCTTC. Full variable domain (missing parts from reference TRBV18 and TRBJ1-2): NAGVMQNPRHLVRRRGQEARLRCSPMKGHSHVYWYRQLPEEGLKFMVYLQKENIIDESGMPKERFSAEFPKEGPSILRIQQVVRGDSAAYFCASSRTGGDYGYTFGSGTRLTVV.

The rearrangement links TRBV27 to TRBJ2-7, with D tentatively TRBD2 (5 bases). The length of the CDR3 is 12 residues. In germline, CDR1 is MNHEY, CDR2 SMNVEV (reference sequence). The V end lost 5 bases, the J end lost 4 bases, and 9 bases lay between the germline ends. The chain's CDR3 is CASSPTGYEQYF. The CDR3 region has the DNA TGTGCCAGCAGTCCCACGGGGTACGAGCAGTACTTC.

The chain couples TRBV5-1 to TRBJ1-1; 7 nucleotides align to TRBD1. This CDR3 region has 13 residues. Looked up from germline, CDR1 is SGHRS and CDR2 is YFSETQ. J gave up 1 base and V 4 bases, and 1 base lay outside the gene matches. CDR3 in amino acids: CASSRDRNTEAFF. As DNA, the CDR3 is TGCGCCAGCAGCCGGGACAGGAACACTGAAGCTTTCTTT.

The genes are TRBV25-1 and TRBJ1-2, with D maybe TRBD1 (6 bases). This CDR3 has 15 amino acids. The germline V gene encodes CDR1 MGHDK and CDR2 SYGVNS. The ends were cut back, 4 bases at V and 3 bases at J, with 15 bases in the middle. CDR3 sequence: CASSGSTGSYYGYTF. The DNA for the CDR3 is TGTGCCAGCAGTGGATCAACAGGGTCGTACTATGGCTACACCTTC.

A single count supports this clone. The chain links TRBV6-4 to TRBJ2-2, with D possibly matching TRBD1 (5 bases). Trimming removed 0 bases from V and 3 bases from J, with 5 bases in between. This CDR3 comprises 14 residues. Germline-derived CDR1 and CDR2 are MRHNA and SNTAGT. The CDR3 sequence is CASSDSQDTGELFF. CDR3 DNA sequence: TGTGCCAGCAGTGACTCACAGGACACCGGGGAGCTGTTTTTT.

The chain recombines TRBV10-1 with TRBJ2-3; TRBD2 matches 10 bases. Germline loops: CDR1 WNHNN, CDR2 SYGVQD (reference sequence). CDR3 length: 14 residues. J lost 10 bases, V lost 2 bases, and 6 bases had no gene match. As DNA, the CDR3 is TGCGCCAGCAGTGAGAATCTAGCGGGAGAGGCGCAGTATTTT. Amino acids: CASSENLAGEAQYF.

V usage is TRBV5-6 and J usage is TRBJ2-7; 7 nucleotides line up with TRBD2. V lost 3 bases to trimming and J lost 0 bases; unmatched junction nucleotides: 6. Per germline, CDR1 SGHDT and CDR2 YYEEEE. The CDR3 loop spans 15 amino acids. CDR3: CASSSVAGPSYEQYF. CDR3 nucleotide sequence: TGTGCCAGCAGCTCCGTAGCGGGCCCCTCCTACGAGCAGTACTTC.

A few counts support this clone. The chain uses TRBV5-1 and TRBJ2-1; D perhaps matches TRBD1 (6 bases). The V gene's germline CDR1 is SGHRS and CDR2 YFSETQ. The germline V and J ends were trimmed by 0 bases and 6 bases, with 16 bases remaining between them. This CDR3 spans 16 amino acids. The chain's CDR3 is CASSLGIVRGANEQFF. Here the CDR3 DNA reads TGCGCCAGCAGCTTGGGGATCGTCAGGGGTGCCAATGAGCAGTTCTTC.

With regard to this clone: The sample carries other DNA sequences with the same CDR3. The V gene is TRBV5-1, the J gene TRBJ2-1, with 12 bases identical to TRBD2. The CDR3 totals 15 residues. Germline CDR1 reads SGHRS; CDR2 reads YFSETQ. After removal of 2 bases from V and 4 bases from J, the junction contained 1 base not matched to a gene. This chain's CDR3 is CASSLGLAGYNEQFF. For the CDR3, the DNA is TGCGCCAGCAGCTTAGGACTAGCGGGATACAATGAGCAGTTCTTC.

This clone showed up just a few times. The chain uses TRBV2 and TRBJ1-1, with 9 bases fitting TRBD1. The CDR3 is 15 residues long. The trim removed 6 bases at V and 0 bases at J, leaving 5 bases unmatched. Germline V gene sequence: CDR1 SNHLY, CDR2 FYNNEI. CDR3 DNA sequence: TGTGCCAGCAGGGACAGGGGATTCATGAACACTGAAGCTTTCTTT. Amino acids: CASRDRGFMNTEAFF.

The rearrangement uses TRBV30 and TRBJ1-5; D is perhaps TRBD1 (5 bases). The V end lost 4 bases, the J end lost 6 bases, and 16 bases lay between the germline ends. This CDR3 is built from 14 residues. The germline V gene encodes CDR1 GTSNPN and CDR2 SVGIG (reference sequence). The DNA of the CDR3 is TGTGCCTGGACCACGACTGGGCAGGGTCAGCCCCAGCATTTT. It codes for CAWTTTGQGQPQHF.

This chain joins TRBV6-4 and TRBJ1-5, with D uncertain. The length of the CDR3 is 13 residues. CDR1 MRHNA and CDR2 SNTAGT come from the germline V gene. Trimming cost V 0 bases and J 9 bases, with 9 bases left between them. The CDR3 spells CASSDSSGGPQHF. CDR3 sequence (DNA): TGTGCCAGCAGTGACTCGAGCGGAGGGCCCCAGCATTTT.

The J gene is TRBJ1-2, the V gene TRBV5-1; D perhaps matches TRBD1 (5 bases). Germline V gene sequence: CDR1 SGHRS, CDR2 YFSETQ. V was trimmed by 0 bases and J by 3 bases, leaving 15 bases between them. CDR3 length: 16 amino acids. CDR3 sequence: CASSLAYGGGDYGYTF. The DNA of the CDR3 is TGCGCCAGCAGCTTGGCGTACGGGGGTGGTGACTATGGCTACACCTTC.

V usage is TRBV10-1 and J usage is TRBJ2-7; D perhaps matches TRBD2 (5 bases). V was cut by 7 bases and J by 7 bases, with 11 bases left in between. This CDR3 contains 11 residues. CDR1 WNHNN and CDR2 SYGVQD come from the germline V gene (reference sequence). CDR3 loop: CASKRDREQYF. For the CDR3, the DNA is TGCGCCAGCAAGAGGGATCGAGAGCAGTACTTC.

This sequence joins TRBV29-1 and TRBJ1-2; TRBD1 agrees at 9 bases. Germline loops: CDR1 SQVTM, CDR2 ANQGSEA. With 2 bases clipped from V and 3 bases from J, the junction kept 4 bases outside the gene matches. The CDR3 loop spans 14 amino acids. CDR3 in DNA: TGCAGCGTTGAATCGGGACAGGGTTACTATGGCTACACCTTC. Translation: CSVESGQGYYGYTF.

DNA for the CDR3: TGTGCCAGCAGCTTAGTATGGCTAGCAGAGGGAGATGAGCAGTTCTTC. Its protein is CASSLVWLAEGDEQFF. The chain links TRBV7-8 to TRBJ2-1; D is perhaps TRBD2 (5 bases). V was clipped by 1 base and J by 8 bases, with 18 bases between them. CDR1 SGHVS and CDR2 FQNEAQ come from the germline V gene. CDR3 length: 16 residues.

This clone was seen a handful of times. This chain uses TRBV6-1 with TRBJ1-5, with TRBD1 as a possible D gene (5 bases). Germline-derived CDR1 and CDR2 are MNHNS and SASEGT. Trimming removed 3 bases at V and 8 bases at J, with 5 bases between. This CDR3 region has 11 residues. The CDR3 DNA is TGTGCCAGCAGTGAGGACAAGCCCCAGCATTTT. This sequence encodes CASSEDKPQHF.

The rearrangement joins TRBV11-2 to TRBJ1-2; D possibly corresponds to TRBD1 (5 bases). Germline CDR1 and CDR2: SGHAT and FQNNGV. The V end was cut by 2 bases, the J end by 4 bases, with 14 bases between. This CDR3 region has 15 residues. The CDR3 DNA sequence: TGTGCCAGCAGCTTAATACGGGGGTCGGGCTATGGCTACACCTTC. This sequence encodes CASSLIRGSGYGYTF.

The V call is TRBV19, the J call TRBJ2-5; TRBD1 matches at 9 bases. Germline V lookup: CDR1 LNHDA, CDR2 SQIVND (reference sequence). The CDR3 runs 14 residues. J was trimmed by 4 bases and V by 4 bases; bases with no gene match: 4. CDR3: CASSSYRGRETQYF. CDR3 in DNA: TGTGCCAGTAGTAGCTACAGGGGGCGAGAGACCCAGTACTTC.

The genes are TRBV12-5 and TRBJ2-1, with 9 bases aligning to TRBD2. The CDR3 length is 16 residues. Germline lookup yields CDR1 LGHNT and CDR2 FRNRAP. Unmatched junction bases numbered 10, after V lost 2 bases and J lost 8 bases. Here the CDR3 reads CASGLWASGIWHEQFF. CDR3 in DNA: TGTGCTAGTGGTTTGTGGGCTAGCGGGATCTGGCATGAGCAGTTCTTC.

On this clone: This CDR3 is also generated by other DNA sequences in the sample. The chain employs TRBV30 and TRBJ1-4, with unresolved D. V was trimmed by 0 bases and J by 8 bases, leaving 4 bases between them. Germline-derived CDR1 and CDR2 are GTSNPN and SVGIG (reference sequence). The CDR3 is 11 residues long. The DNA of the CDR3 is TGTGCCTGGAGTGTAGAGGAAAAACTGTTTTTT. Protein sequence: CAWSVEEKLFF.

The CDR3 here is CASSYLRTSGTPQQFF. The CDR3 region has the DNA TGTGCCAGCAGCTACCTTAGGACTAGCGGGACACCCCAGCAGTTCTTC. The chain joins TRBV7-8 to TRBJ2-1; 12 bases match TRBD2. Germline V gene lookup returns CDR1 SGHVS and CDR2 FQNEAQ. CDR3 length: 16 residues. The V and J ends lost 4 bases and 11 bases, in that order; junction bases with no gene match: 12.

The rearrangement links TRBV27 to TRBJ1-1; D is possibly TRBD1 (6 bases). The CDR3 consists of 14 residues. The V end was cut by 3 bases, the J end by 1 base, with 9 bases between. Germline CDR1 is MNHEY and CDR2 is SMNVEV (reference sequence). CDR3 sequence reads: CASSFGTSNTEAFF. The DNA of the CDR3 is TGTGCCAGCAGTTTTGGGACATCGAACACTGAAGCTTTCTTT.

The CDR3 here is CATSGLRERLFF. The DNA for the CDR3 is TGTGCCACCTCAGGGTTACGGGAGAGACTGTTTTTT. The chain carries TRBV6-6 and TRBJ1-4; perhaps TRBD1 as D (5 bases). Per germline, CDR1 MNHNY and CDR2 SVGAGI (reference sequence). There are 12 residues in the CDR3. Trimming left V 10 bases short and J 13 bases short, with 19 bases between.

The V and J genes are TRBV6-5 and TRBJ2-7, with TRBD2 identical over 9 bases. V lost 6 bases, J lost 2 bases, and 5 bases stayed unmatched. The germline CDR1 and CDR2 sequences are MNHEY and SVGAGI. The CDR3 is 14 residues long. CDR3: CASSLIAGAYEQYF. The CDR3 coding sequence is TGTGCCAGCAGCCTTATAGCGGGAGCCTACGAGCAGTACTTC.

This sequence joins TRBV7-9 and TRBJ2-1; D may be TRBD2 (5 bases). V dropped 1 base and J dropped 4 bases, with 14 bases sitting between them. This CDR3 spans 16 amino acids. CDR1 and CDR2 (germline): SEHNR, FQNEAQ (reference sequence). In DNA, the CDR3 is TGTGCCAGCAGCTTAGAAGGTAGCGCCATTTACAATGAGCAGTTCTTC. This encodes CASSLEGSAIYNEQFF.